The 27 T cell receptor beta chains below were found in one sample sequenced in a study of T cells after yellow fever vaccination. TCRdb redid the calling of the 5' RACE reads with MiXCR, one entry per CDR3 protein. The table has 500,000 to 550,000 distinct CDR3 sequences, 20% to 25% seen once. This sample comprised PBMCs, obtained around 3 weeks after the first yellow fever vaccination. Receptor source: a man between 18 and 29 years old who received the YFV17D yellow fever vaccine.

This chain connects TRBV4-1 to TRBJ2-3; D ambiguous. This CDR3 region has 15 residues. Germline CDR1 reads MGHRA; CDR2 reads YSYEKL. Trimming left V 3 bases short and J 6 bases short, with 16 bases between. In DNA form, the CDR3 reads TGCGCCAGCAGCCACCTGAGAACGGGTGAGGATACGCAGTATTTT. Its translation: CASSHLRTGEDTQYF.

The CDR3 nucleotides read TGTGCCAGCAGCGAGGGACCTCAAAGTGGTGACCAGTACTTC. It is translated as CASSEGPQSGDQYF. This chain uses TRBV2 with TRBJ2-5, with D possibly called TRBD1 or TRBD2 (5 bases each). V gave up 6 bases and J gave up 10 bases, with 21 bases separating them. Germline V lookup: CDR1 SNHLY, CDR2 FYNNEI. This CDR3 comprises 14 residues.

Of note for this clonotype: The junction and the germline gene differ at one end; a read error may be behind it. The V gene is TRBV20-1, the J gene TRBJ1-3; TRBD1 is a possible D gene (6 bases). Germline lookup yields CDR1 DFQATT and CDR2 SNEGSKA (reference sequence). The CDR3 covers 15 residues. The CDR3 loop reads CSASNGQFSGNTIYF. The CDR3 DNA sequence: TGCAGCGCTAGTAATGGACAGTTCTCTGGAAACACCATATATTTT.

This clonotype came up a few times. The chain recombines TRBV7-9 with TRBJ1-1; D is undetermined. CDR3 length equals 14 residues. Germline V gene sequence: CDR1 SEHNR, CDR2 FQNEAQ (reference sequence). Deletions cut 1 base from V and 4 bases from J, with 10 bases between. The DNA of the CDR3 is TGTGCCAGCAGCTTAGGTGAAGGGATCACTGAAGCTTTCTTT. The encoded protein is CASSLGEGITEAFF.

This chain links TRBV7-2 with TRBJ1-2; D may be TRBD1 (6 bases). Germline-derived CDR1 and CDR2 are SGHTA and FQGNSA. Trimming cost V 2 bases and J 1 base, with 17 bases left between them. The CDR3 runs 17 residues. The CDR3 is CASSLKAGQTFNYGYTF. The CDR3 DNA sequence: TGTGCCAGCAGCTTAAAGGCTGGACAGACCTTTAACTATGGCTACACCTTC.

This clonotype was counted only a few times. The chain uses TRBV29-1 and TRBJ1-1; possible D gene TRBD1, 6 bases. Germline V gene data show CDR1 as SQVTM and CDR2 as ANQGSEA. The CDR3 is 13 residues long. Trimming stripped 6 bases from V and 9 bases from J, with 20 bases between. The CDR3 DNA reads TGCAGCGTAGAAACGAATCGGGGGCAACAAGCTTTCTTT. Amino acid sequence: CSVETNRGQQAFF.

The chain is built from TRBV7-9 and TRBJ1-1; 8 bases fit TRBD1. The CDR3 totals 15 residues. Germline CDR1 and CDR2: SEHNR and FQNEAQ (reference sequence). Trimming took 7 bases from V and 4 from J; bases not matched to a gene: 11. The CDR3 DNA reads as TGTGCCAGCAACCCTTTGACAGGGGCCGGCACTGAAGCTTTCTTT. Protein product: CASNPLTGAGTEAFF.

This chain uses TRBV7-9 with TRBJ2-1; TRBD2 matches at 10 bases. Trimming cost V 2 bases and J 8 bases; bases outside gene matches: 6. Germline V gene data show CDR1 as SEHNR and CDR2 as FQNEAQ (reference sequence). The CDR3 spans 15 residues. DNA for the CDR3: TGTGCCAGCAGCTTACTAGCGGGGGTAAGGGATGAGCAGTTCTTC. Protein sequence: CASSLLAGVRDEQFF.

Only a few counts were recorded for this clonotype. This rearrangement joins TRBV2 to TRBJ1-2; 9 bases are shared with TRBD1. J lost 5 bases, V lost 4 bases, and 8 bases had no gene match. Looked up from germline, CDR1 is SNHLY and CDR2 is FYNNEI. This CDR3 contains 15 residues. DNA of the CDR3: TGTGCCAGCAGTGCGAACAGGGGGCGCGGGTATGGCTACACCTTC. It yields the protein CASSANRGRGYGYTF.

This chain connects TRBV20-1 to TRBJ2-6, with D possibly matching TRBD1 (6 bases). V lost 6 bases and J 1 base, leaving 19 bases between the germline ends. This CDR3 spans 17 amino acids. Per germline, CDR1 DFQATT and CDR2 SNEGSKA (reference sequence). CDR3 sequence: CSAWTDSVSSGANVLTF. In nucleotides, the CDR3 is TGCAGTGCCTGGACAGACAGTGTATCTTCTGGGGCCAACGTCCTGACTTTC.

The genes are TRBV11-1 and TRBJ2-5, with 11 bases identical to TRBD2. Germline trimming cut 5 bases from V and 5 bases from J; bases unmatched to any gene: 10. The CDR3 has 16 residues. In germline, CDR1 is SGHAT, CDR2 FQDESV (reference sequence). As DNA, the CDR3 is TGTGCCAGCAGCCTCCTAGCGGGGGGCTCCGGGGAGACCCAGTACTTC. Translated: CASSLLAGGSGETQYF.

The gene calls are TRBV12-3 or TRBV12-4 and TRBJ2-5; TRBD2 agrees at 8 bases. This CDR3 has 15 amino acids. V was pared by 3 bases and J by 5 bases, with 8 bases of the junction left unmatched. The CDR3 DNA reads as TGTGCCAGCAGTTTGACCGGGGGGGCCTATGAGACCCAGTACTTC. It encodes CASSLTGGAYETQYF.

This clonotype occurred a few times. This rearrangement joins TRBV6-1 to TRBJ1-1; D is unclear. V gave up 2 bases and J gave up 8 bases, with 6 bases separating them. The CDR3 contains 11 residues. CDR1 MNHNS and CDR2 SASEGT come from the germline V gene. The DNA of the CDR3 is TGTGCCAGCAGTGAAATCGGGGAAGCTTTCTTT. It translates to CASSEIGEAFF.

Only a few counts were recorded for this clonotype. The genes are TRBV5-1 and TRBJ2-5; either TRBD1 or TRBD2 may supply D (5 bases each). CDR1 and CDR2 from the germline V gene are SGHRS and YFSETQ. The CDR3 totals 15 residues. V lost 5 bases and J 4 bases, leaving 18 bases between the germline ends. DNA for the CDR3: TGCGCCAGCAGAAGGGACCCCGAGGGGTTAGAGACCCAGTACTTC. Translating gives CASRRDPEGLETQYF.

This clonotype was observed a handful of times. The DNA of the CDR3 is TGCGCCAGCAAGGAGAGCGGGGGGGAGACCCAGTACTTC. It yields the protein CASKESGGETQYF. The gene calls are TRBV5-1 and TRBJ2-5; the match to TRBD2 covers 9 bases. This CDR3 comprises 13 residues. The germline V gene has CDR1 SGHRS and CDR2 YFSETQ. With 6 bases clipped from V and 5 bases from J, the junction kept 5 bases outside the gene matches.

This clonotype has a handful of counts. The chain recombines TRBV12-3 or TRBV12-4 with TRBJ2-1, with 8 bases identical to TRBD2. CDR3 length: 13 residues. V was clipped by 6 bases and J by 10 bases; unmatched bases: 8. The CDR3 region is CASSSGLAGEQFF. The CDR3 DNA reads TGTGCCAGCAGCTCCGGACTAGCAGGGGAGCAGTTCTTC.

This clonotype has a count of ten or more. The V and J genes are TRBV6-2 or TRBV6-3 and TRBJ2-3; 9 nucleotides align to TRBD2. The CDR3 is 14 residues long. V was pared by 7 bases and J by 5 bases, with 7 bases of the junction left unmatched. Looked up from germline, CDR1 is MNHEY and CDR2 is SVGEGT. The CDR3, as DNA: TGTGCCAGCACACCCCGGCGGGGGGGAGATACGCAGTATTTT. This translates into CASTPRRGGDTQYF.

This chain connects TRBV18 to TRBJ1-4; 7 bases line up with TRBD1. The CDR3 runs 16 residues. Trimming at V came to 0 bases and at J to 3 bases, leaving 4 bases not matched to a gene. Germline V CDR1 and CDR2: KGHSH, LQKENI. The CDR3 spells CASSPPLGQSNEKLFF. For the CDR3, the DNA is TGTGCCAGCTCACCACCGCTGGGACAGTCTAATGAAAAACTGTTTTTT.

This clonotype came up a few times. The V call is TRBV27, the J call TRBJ1-1; 7 positions agree with TRBD1. Germline CDR1 is MNHEY and CDR2 is SMNVEV (reference sequence). Germline trimming cut 8 bases from V and 4 bases from J; bases unmatched to any gene: 4. The CDR3 length is 12 residues. CDR3 residues: CASGSGGTEAFF. CDR3 nucleotide sequence: TGTGCCAGCGGGTCAGGGGGCACTGAAGCTTTCTTT.

This chain connects TRBV5-6 to TRBJ2-5, with 9 nucleotides matching TRBD2. This CDR3 region has 17 residues. V shed 5 bases, J shed 5 bases, and the junction held 16 bases outside the gene matches. Germline lookup yields CDR1 SGHDT and CDR2 YYEEEE. In DNA form, the CDR3 reads TGTGCCAGCAGTTGGAGGACTAGCGTGACCCTGTTGGAGACCCAGTACTTC. It specifies CASSWRTSVTLLETQYF.

This chain joins TRBV4-1 and TRBJ1-1; weak D call: TRBD1 (5 bases). The CDR3 is made up of 13 amino acids. Trimming took 4 bases from V and 4 from J, leaving 10 bases between them. Germline V gene data show CDR1 as MGHRA and CDR2 as YSYEKL. Written as DNA, the CDR3 is TGCGCCAGCAGCCCCTCGGGGGTCACTGAAGCTTTCTTT. Translation gives CASSPSGVTEAFF.

The chain employs TRBV18 and TRBJ2-1; D gene uncertain. This CDR3 comprises 11 residues. Germline V gives CDR1 KGHSH, CDR2 LQKENI. The V and J ends lost 6 bases and 10 bases respectively, with 10 bases between them. The CDR3 nucleotides are TGTGCCAGCTCCCAGGCACAAGAGCAGTTCTTC. This sequence encodes CASSQAQEQFF. Variable domain in full (rest from reference TRBV18 and TRBJ2-1): NAGVMQNPRHLVRRRGQEARLRCSPMKGHSHVYWYRQLPEEGLKFMVYLQKENIIDESGMPKERFSAEFPKEGPSILRIQQVVRGDSAAYFCASSQAQEQFFGPGTRLTVL.

The CDR3 is CASSLAGTGGADGYTF. The DNA of the CDR3 is TGCGCCAGCAGCTTGGCGGGTACAGGGGGCGCGGATGGCTACACCTTC. The chain joins TRBV5-1 to TRBJ1-2; 9 positions match TRBD1. The CDR3 loop spans 16 amino acids. CDR1 and CDR2 (germline): SGHRS, YFSETQ. Trimming removed 0 bases from V and 6 bases from J; junction bases left unmatched: 9.

The gene calls are TRBV11-1 and TRBJ2-7, with D tentatively TRBD2 (5 bases). CDR1 SGHAT and CDR2 FQDESV come from the germline V gene (reference sequence). The CDR3 length is 14 residues. The V end lost 5 bases, the J end lost 4 bases, and 15 bases lay between the germline ends. In DNA, the CDR3 is TGTGCCAGCAGCCAGCGGCCGGCCCCTTACGAGCAGTACTTC. Its translation is CASSQRPAPYEQYF.

The chain links TRBV12-3 or TRBV12-4 to TRBJ2-7; 9 positions agree with TRBD1. V shed 1 base, J shed 7 bases, and the junction held 5 bases outside the gene matches. CDR3 length: 14 residues. In DNA, the CDR3 is TGTGCCAGCAGTTTAGGCGGGACAGGGAGAGAGCAGTACTTC. Translation gives CASSLGGTGREQYF.

This clonotype has just a few counts. The chain has TRBV12-5 and TRBJ2-7; TRBD1 aligns across 8 bases. The V and J ends lost 4 bases and 1 base, in that order; junction bases with no gene match: 12. Germline loops: CDR1 LGHNT, CDR2 FRNRAP. This CDR3 is built from 17 residues. The CDR3 DNA is TGTGCTAGTGGTTCGCGTGGAGGACAGGGAAGTTCCTACGAGCAGTACGTC. Amino acids: CASGSRGGQGSSYEQYV.

The sample holds a few counts of this clonotype. J is TRBJ2-1 and V is TRBV4-1, with TRBD1 identical over 9 bases. Germline-derived CDR1 and CDR2 are MGHRA and YSYEKL. The CDR3 is 17 residues long. Unmatched junction bases numbered 11, after V lost 2 bases and J lost 6 bases. The CDR3 region is CASSQPPTGGSSNEQFF. In nucleotides, the CDR3 is TGCGCCAGCAGCCAACCTCCCACAGGGGGCAGTTCCAATGAGCAGTTCTTC.